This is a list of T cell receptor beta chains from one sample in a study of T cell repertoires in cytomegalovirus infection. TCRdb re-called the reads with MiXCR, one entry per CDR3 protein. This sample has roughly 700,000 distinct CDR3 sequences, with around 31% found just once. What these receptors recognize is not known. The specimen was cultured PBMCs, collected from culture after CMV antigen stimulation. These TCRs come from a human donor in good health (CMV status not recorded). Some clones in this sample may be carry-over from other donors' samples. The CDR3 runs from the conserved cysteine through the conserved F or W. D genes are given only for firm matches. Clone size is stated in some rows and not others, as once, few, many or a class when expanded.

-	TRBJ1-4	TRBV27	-	CASSTRKTYYSEKLFF	TGTGCCAGCAGTACCCGGAAGACTTACTACAGTGAAAAACTGTTTTTT
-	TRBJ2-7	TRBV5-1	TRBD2	CASSPSLAGRHYEQYF	TGCGCCAGCAGCCCGTCACTAGCGGGAAGACACTACGAGCAGTACTTC
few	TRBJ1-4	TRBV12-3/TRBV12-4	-	CASKRTATNEKLFF	TGTGCCAGCAAGCGGACAGCAACTAATGAAAAACTGTTTTTT
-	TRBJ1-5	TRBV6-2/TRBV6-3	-	CATHPAGINQPQHF	TGTGCCACCCACCCGGCAGGGATTAATCAGCCCCAGCATTTT
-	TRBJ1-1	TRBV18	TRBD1	CASSRPGTGPTEAFF	TGTGCCAGCTCCCGCCCCGGGACAGGACCCACTGAAGCTTTCTTT
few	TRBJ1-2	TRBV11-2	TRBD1	CASSLEQGAFGYTF	TGTGCCAGCAGCTTAGAACAGGGGGCTTTTGGCTACACCTTC
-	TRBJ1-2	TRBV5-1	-	CASSLDREHYGYTF	TGCGCCAGCAGCTTGGACAGGGAGCACTATGGCTACACCTTC
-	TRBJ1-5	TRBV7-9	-	CASSLGDRDQPQHF	TGTGCCAGCAGCTTAGGGGACCGAGATCAGCCCCAGCATTTT
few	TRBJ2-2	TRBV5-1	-	CASSLSVAVNTGELFF	TGCGCCAGCAGCTTGAGCGTAGCGGTGAACACCGGGGAGCTGTTTTTT
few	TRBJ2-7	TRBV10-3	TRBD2	CASGTSETYEQYF	TGTGCCAGCGGGACTAGCGAGACCTACGAGCAGTACTTC
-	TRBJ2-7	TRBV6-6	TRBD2	CASSILAGVGEQYF	TGTGCCAGCAGTATTCTAGCGGGAGTGGGCGAGCAGTACTTC
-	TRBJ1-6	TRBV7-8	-	CASSPGSRSSYNSPLHF	TGTGCCAGCAGCCCCGGTTCACGGAGCTCCTATAATTCACCCCTCCACTTT
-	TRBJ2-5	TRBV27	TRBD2	CASNPSGGGETQYF	TGTGCCAGCAACCCTAGCGGGGGAGGGGAGACCCAGTACTTC
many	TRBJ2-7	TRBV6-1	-	CASSRTGYEQYF	TGTGCCAGCAGTAGAACAGGGTACGAGCAGTACTTC
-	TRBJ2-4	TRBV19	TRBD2	CASSTPLGGRAKDIQYF	TGTGCCAGTAGTACACCCCTGGGCGGGAGGGCGAAGGACATTCAGTACTTC
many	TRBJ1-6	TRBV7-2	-	CASSLKGDGNSPLHF	TGTGCCAGCAGTCTTAAAGGTGACGGCAATTCACCCCTCCACTTT
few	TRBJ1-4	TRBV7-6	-	CASSTLQGKLFF	TGTGCCAGCAGCACCCTCCAGGGGAAACTGTTTTTT
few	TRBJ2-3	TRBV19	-	CASSMTGTGGPSTDTQYF	TGTGCCAGTAGTATGACGGGTACGGGGGGCCCTAGCACAGATACGCAGTATTTT
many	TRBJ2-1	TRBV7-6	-	CASSLIWGDLGYNEQFF	TGTGCCAGCAGCCTAATCTGGGGGGATTTGGGGTACAATGAGCAGTTCTTC